The rows below give T cell receptor beta chains drawn from one sample of a study of OX40 agonist ivuxolimab in advanced cancers. TCRdb's table, derived via immunoSEQ multiplex PCR, lists solely in-frame clones and lacks some. This table has 30,000 to 40,000 clones, 65% to 80% appearing once. The starting material was CD4+ or CD8+ T cells sorted from blood, obtained in a trial of the OX40 agonist ivuxolimab. These receptors all stem from an adult with an advanced solid tumor such as melanoma, head and neck, liver or kidney cancer. Each CDR3 is given with its conserved first and last residue.

J: TRBJ1-5
V: TRBV4-1
CDR3: CASSQGANQPQHF

J: TRBJ1-5
V: TRBV5-1
CDR3: CASSPLGGGDPYQPQHF

J: TRBJ1-2
V: TRBV5-1
CDR3: CASSQGPGQGNYGYTF

J: TRBJ2-1
V: TRBV4-2
CDR3: CASSHVDHYNEQFF

J: TRBJ1-2
V: TRBV6-5
CDR3: CASSPTGNYGYTF

J: TRBJ2-3
V: TRBV6-1
CDR3: CASSGQGADWDTQYF

J: TRBJ2-7
V: TRBV13
CDR3: CASSPGTSGRFHEQYF

J: TRBJ2-1
V: TRBV19
CDR3: CASRWKGKGDEQFF

J: TRBJ1-5
V: TRBV19
CDR3: CASTLGLELYQPQHF

J: TRBJ2-3
V: TRBV19
CDR3: CASSIGAASTDTQYF

J: TRBJ2-7
V: TRBV7-2
CDR3: CASSRQSGEGTLSYEQYF

J: TRBJ2-2
V: TRBV2
CDR3: CASSVGEWAKANTGELFF

J: TRBJ2-1
V: TRBV18
CDR3: CASSPVGSSYNEQFF

J: TRBJ1-6
V: TRBV10-3
CDR3: CAISESTGTTDTLHF